The clone carrying this T cell receptor (beta chain) was counted at least ten times. Possible read error: a much larger clone is one base away. The CDR3 sequence is 18 residues long. CDR1 is SGHNT, CDR2 YENEEA, per germline. V shed 1 base and J 1 base; nucleotides not matched to a gene: 8. The record originates from a study of tumor-infiltrating lymphocytes in primary liver carcinoma. It was from around 20-30 mg of unsorted bulk tissue that RNA and DNA were co-extracted. Synthesis of TCR beta cDNA was carried out from 450 to 650 ng total RNA with a constant-region primer. Slightly modified ARM-PCR served as the procedure for the TCR beta libraries. These libraries came from three rounds of nested multiplex PCR. Both of the initial two PCR rounds ran for roughly 10 cycles and employed TRBV1-TRBV30 forward primers alongside a C-beta reverse primer. TCRdb reprocessed the multiplex PCR reads with MiXCR, giving one entry per CDR3 protein. The sample lists approximately 110,000 distinct CDR3 sequences, around 80% occurring once.

The chain uses TRBV11-3 and TRBJ2-2, with 8 positions matching TRBD2. Material: liver tumor tissue from sampling region 3. Documented subset: tumor region T3, left-lateral pole. This TCR came from a man aged 35-49 years with primary liver carcinoma and hepatitis B virus infection. The CDR3 sequence is CASSLGRIAGRNTGELFF. CDR3 nucleotides: TGTGCCAGCAGCTTAGGGCGGATAGCGGGAAGGAACACCGGGGAGCTGTTTTTT. The complete variable domain, with remaining parts taken from reference TRBV11-3 and TRBJ2-2, reads EAGVVQSPRYKIIEKKQPVAFWCNPISGHNTLYWYLQNLGQGPELLIRYENEEAVDDSQLPKDRFSAERLKGVDSTLKIQPAELGDSAVYLCASSLGRIAGRNTGELFFGEGSRLTVL.